The clone carrying this T cell receptor beta chain has just a few counts. A single record per CDR3 protein comes from TCRdb applying MiXCR to the 5' RACE reads. The sample carries roughly 280,000 distinct CDR3 sequences, around 18% recorded once. This sample is part of a study of CD8 T cells in ankylosing spondylitis. The sample taken for sequencing was blood, either unsorted or a sorted T cell fraction (not recorded which). The clonotype originates from a male donor with ankylosing spondylitis or in good health (not recorded which).

CDR3 nucleotides: TGTGCCAGCAGCGTAGGTCAGGGTGAGACCCAGTACTTC. It translates to CASSVGQGETQYF. The rearrangement uses TRBV9 and TRBJ2-5; D perhaps matches TRBD1 (5 bases). CDR3 length: 13 amino acids. The V end lost 0 bases, the J end lost 5 bases, and 8 bases lay between the germline ends. CDR1 SGDLS and CDR2 YYNGEE come from the germline V gene.